The next 22 T cell receptor beta chains were all read from a single sample in a study of CD8 T cells in Susac syndrome (dated by TCRdb to about 2019). Library preparation was by the immunoSEQ multiplex PCR assay. RNA was extracted using the RNeasy kit, and roughly 0.5 to 1 ug of the RNA was reverse transcribed with random hexamers. TCRdb reprocessing: public reads trimmed at Q25 with fastp, clones called with MiXCR, in-frame beta chains kept. Each entry is one CDR3 protein sequence, shown with its most common DNA and genes. For this sample there are approximately 130,000 distinct CDR3 sequences; about 93% appear just once. About 0.089% of the sample lies in the top ten. The sample consisted of CD4+ T cells from PBMCs. The receptors shown here come from a human donor in good health.

This CDR3 reads CASSEGARGGQPQHF. In DNA form, the CDR3 reads TGTGCCAGCAGTGAGGGGGCCAGGGGAGGTCAGCCCCAGCATTTT. The J gene is TRBJ1-5, the V gene TRBV2; perhaps TRBD1 as D (6 bases). Germline V CDR1 and CDR2: SNHLY, FYNNEI. V lost 3 bases and J 6 bases, leaving 15 bases between the germline ends. This CDR3 contains 15 residues.

The chain combines TRBV10-3 with TRBJ2-2; D possibly corresponds to TRBD1 (5 bases). The germline gives CDR1 ENHRY, CDR2 SYGVKD. The ends were cut back, 2 bases at V and 1 base at J, with 8 bases in the middle. The CDR3 is 15 amino acids. CDR3 in amino acids: CAISEGALNTGELFF. The CDR3 DNA follows: TGTGCCATCAGTGAGGGGGCCCTGAACACCGGGGAGCTGTTTTTT.

The V and J genes are TRBV3-1 and TRBJ2-5; 9 nucleotides agree with TRBD2. J lost 3 bases, V lost 4 bases, and 3 bases had no gene match. CDR3 size: 14 residues. Germline CDR1 LGHDT, CDR2 YNNKEL (reference sequence). The chain's CDR3 is CASSPVAGEETQYF. The CDR3 nucleotides read TGTGCCAGCAGCCCAGTAGCGGGAGAAGAGACCCAGTACTTC.

The chain links TRBV29-1 to TRBJ2-3, with D hard to call. The V and J ends lost 4 bases and 2 bases respectively, with 7 bases between them. The length of the CDR3 is 12 residues. From germline, CDR1 is SQVTM and CDR2 ANQGSEA. The CDR3 reads CSVAQTTDTQYF. The CDR3 coding sequence is TGCAGCGTTGCGCAGACCACAGATACGCAGTATTTT.

CDR3 in amino acids: CSAIPLAGKIYEQYF. The CDR3 DNA sequence: TGCAGTGCTATCCCACTAGCGGGAAAAATCTACGAGCAGTACTTC. The genes are TRBV20-1 and TRBJ2-7; 10 bases map to TRBD2. V lost 4 bases, J lost 3 bases, and 9 bases stayed unmatched. Germline lookup yields CDR1 DFQATT and CDR2 SNEGSKA (reference sequence). The CDR3 has 15 amino acids.

V usage is TRBV9 and J usage is TRBJ2-7; TRBD2 matches 8 bases. Germline lookup yields CDR1 SGDLS and CDR2 YYNGEE. Trimming cost V 3 bases and J 5 bases; bases outside gene matches: 7. This CDR3 is built from 14 residues. DNA of the CDR3: TGTGCCAGCAGCGCCGGGACTAGTGGCCACGAGCAGTACTTC. Its translation: CASSAGTSGHEQYF.

The chain links TRBV30 to TRBJ2-7; TRBD2 agrees at 11 bases. The CDR3 totals 14 residues. V trimming: 2 bases; J trimming: 3 bases; junction bases outside the gene matches: 3. Per germline, CDR1 GTSNPN and CDR2 SVGIG (reference sequence). CDR3 residues: CAWSPGLAGYEQYF. The CDR3 bases are TGTGCCTGGAGTCCAGGACTAGCGGGCTACGAGCAGTACTTC.

This clonotype was counted between two and nine times. This chain links TRBV6-2 or TRBV6-3 with TRBJ1-1; D call uncertain. Trimming took 6 bases from V and 11 from J, leaving 10 bases between them. The CDR3 runs 10 residues. Germline loops: CDR1 MNHEY, CDR2 SVGEGT. This chain's CDR3 is CASRGSGAFF. The CDR3 region has the DNA TGTGCCAGCAGAGGTTCTGGGGCTTTCTTT.

CDR3 DNA sequence: TGTGCCAGCAGTTTAAATGCCGGGGTTGGAGAGACCCAGTACTTC. It encodes CASSLNAGVGETQYF. This chain connects TRBV27 to TRBJ2-5; tentatively, D is TRBD2 (5 bases). CDR3 length: 15 amino acids. Germline CDR1 reads MNHEY; CDR2 reads SMNVEV (reference sequence). The germline V and J ends were trimmed by 2 bases and 4 bases, with 14 bases remaining between them.

The J gene is TRBJ1-1, the V gene TRBV29-1; 9 bases agree with TRBD1. This CDR3 contains 13 residues. Germline-derived CDR1 and CDR2 are SQVTM and ANQGSEA. V shed 7 bases and J 3 bases; nucleotides not matched to a gene: 6. The CDR3 nucleotides read TGCAGCGCGGAGGGACAGGGAGACACTGAAGCTTTCTTT. Protein: CSAEGQGDTEAFF.

The chain has TRBV7-9 and TRBJ2-1; no reliable D call. Germline V CDR1 and CDR2: SEHNR, FQNEAQ (reference sequence). The germline V and J ends were trimmed by 5 bases and 9 bases, with 8 bases remaining between them. The CDR3 sequence is 11 residues long. The CDR3 spells CASSSLIEQFF. The CDR3 DNA reads as TGTGCCAGCAGCAGTTTGATTGAGCAGTTCTTC.

The chain carries TRBV27 and TRBJ1-1; 11 bases are shared with TRBD1. The CDR3 length is 13 residues. Germline CDR1 reads MNHEY; CDR2 reads SMNVEV (reference sequence). Trimming took 5 bases from V and 11 from J; bases not matched to a gene: 7. CDR3 sequence: CASSHRGQGEAFF. CDR3 in DNA: TGTGCCAGCAGTCACCGGGGACAGGGGGAGGCTTTCTTT.

V is TRBV27 and J is TRBJ2-1, with D perhaps matching TRBD1 (6 bases). Germline V gives CDR1 MNHEY, CDR2 SMNVEV (reference sequence). Trimming pared 5 bases from V and 0 bases from J, leaving 8 bases between. The CDR3 sequence is 14 residues long. The CDR3 reads CASSRDTSYNEQFF. The CDR3 DNA is TGTGCCAGCAGTCGGGACACCTCCTACAATGAGCAGTTCTTC.

This chain uses TRBV6-1 with TRBJ2-7, with D hard to call. Trimming shortened V by 5 bases and J by 0 bases, and 8 bases separated the two germline ends. The CDR3 totals 13 residues. Germline V lookup: CDR1 MNHNS, CDR2 SASEGT. The CDR3 region has the DNA TGTGCCAGCAGTCCCGGACCCTCCTACGAGCAGTACTTC. Translated: CASSPGPSYEQYF.

The chain joins TRBV14 to TRBJ2-7; D may be TRBD1 or TRBD2 (5 bases each). Per germline, CDR1 SGHDN and CDR2 FVKESK. V was cut by 1 base and J by 0 bases, with 10 bases left in between. This CDR3 is 15 amino acids long. CDR3 region: CASSQVVGTSYEQYF. The DNA for the CDR3 is TGTGCCAGCAGCCAAGTGGTGGGGACCTCCTACGAGCAGTACTTC.

The chain joins TRBV9 to TRBJ1-1; D unclear. CDR1 and CDR2 (germline): SGDLS, YYNGEE. Trimming shortened V by 6 bases and J by 0 bases, and 9 bases separated the two germline ends. The CDR3 length is 13 residues. CDR3 loop: CASKPLMNTEAFF. CDR3 in DNA: TGTGCCAGCAAACCGTTGATGAACACTGAAGCTTTCTTT.

The rearrangement links TRBV11-2 to TRBJ2-2; 8 bases agree with TRBD2. The length of the CDR3 is 16 residues. J gave up 8 bases and V 4 bases, and 12 bases lay outside the gene matches. Germline values: CDR1 SGHAT, CDR2 FQNNGV. As DNA, the CDR3 is TGTGCCAGCAGCTCCCCTCAGAAGCGGGAGACAGGGGAGCTGTTTTTT. It yields the protein CASSSPQKRETGELFF.

The chain has TRBV5-1 and TRBJ2-3, with D possibly TRBD2 on 5 matching bases. Germline CDR1 is SGHRS and CDR2 is YFSETQ. The V end lost 1 base, the J end lost 5 bases, and 11 bases lay between the germline ends. This CDR3 is 14 amino acids long. The chain's CDR3 is CASSLNGNLDTQYF. In nucleotides, the CDR3 is TGCGCCAGCAGCTTGAACGGGAACTTAGATACGCAGTATTTT.

V is TRBV6-2 or TRBV6-3 and J is TRBJ1-2; 7 nucleotides agree with TRBD1. The CDR3 totals 14 residues. V trimming: 6 bases; J trimming: 3 bases; junction bases outside the gene matches: 7. Per germline, CDR1 MNHEY and CDR2 SVGEGT. This CDR3 is CASSRDRFYYGYTF. CDR3 nucleotide sequence: TGTGCCAGCAGCAGGGACAGATTTTACTATGGCTACACCTTC.

The genes are TRBV29-1 and TRBJ2-6; D gene uncertain. CDR1 is SQVTM and CDR2 is ANQGSEA in the germline V gene. This CDR3 is built from 14 residues. The V and J ends lost 4 bases and 3 bases respectively, with 10 bases between them. DNA of the CDR3: TGCAGCGTTGGGAAAAGAGGTGGGGCCAACGTCCTGACTTTC. It yields the protein CSVGKRGGANVLTF.

This clonotype appeared a single time. The CDR3 protein is CAWSVVMAGNTIYF. CDR3 in DNA: TGTGCCTGGAGTGTTGTGATGGCTGGAAACACCATATATTTT. The V gene is TRBV30, the J gene TRBJ1-3; D is unclear. Trimming stripped 0 bases from V and 2 bases from J, with 8 bases between. The germline gives CDR1 GTSNPN, CDR2 SVGIG (reference sequence). CDR3 length equals 14 residues.

The rearrangement joins TRBV9 to TRBJ2-2, with 12 bases lining up with TRBD2. Germline V gene data show CDR1 as SGDLS and CDR2 as YYNGEE. The CDR3 loop spans 18 amino acids. Trimming took 0 bases from V and 4 from J; bases not matched to a gene: 7. The CDR3 reads CASSVGTSGRRSTGELFF. CDR3 DNA sequence: TGTGCCAGCAGCGTAGGAACTAGCGGGAGGAGGAGCACCGGGGAGCTGTTTTTT.